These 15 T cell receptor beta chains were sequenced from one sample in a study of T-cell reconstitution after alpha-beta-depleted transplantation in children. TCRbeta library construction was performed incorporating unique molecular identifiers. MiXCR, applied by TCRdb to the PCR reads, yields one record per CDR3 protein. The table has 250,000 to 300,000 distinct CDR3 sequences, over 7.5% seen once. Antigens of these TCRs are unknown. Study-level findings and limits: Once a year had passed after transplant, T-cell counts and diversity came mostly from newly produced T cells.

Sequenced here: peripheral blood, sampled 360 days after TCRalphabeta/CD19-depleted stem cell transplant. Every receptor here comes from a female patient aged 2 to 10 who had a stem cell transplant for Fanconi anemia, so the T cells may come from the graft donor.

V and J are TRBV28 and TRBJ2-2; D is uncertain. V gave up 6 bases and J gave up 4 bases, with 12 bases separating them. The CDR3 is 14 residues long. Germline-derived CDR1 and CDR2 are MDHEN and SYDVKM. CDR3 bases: TGTGCCAGCAGCGTCACACCTCTCACCGGGGAGCTGTTTTTT. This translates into CASSVTPLTGELFF.

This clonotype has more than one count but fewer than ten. CDR3: CASSVKGAGMNTEAFF. As DNA, the CDR3 is TGTGCCAGCAGCGTCAAGGGGGCCGGAATGAACACTGAAGCTTTCTTT. J is TRBJ1-1 and V is TRBV7-9, with 7 bases lining up with TRBD1. The CDR3 has 16 amino acids. CDR1 and CDR2 (germline): SEHNR, FQNEAQ (reference sequence). Losses at the gene ends were 5 bases for V and 0 bases for J; bases not matched to a gene: 9. Drawing the rest from reference TRBV7-9 and TRBJ1-1, the complete variable domain is DTGVSQNPRHKITKRGQNVTFRCDPISEHNRLYWYRQTLGQGPEFLTYFQNEAQLEKSRLLSDRFSAERPKGSFSTLEIQRTEQGDSAMYLCASSVKGAGMNTEAFFGQGTRLTVV.

CDR3 in amino acids: CATSGPPGGMNTEAFF. In DNA form, the CDR3 reads TGTGCCACCAGCGGACCCCCGGGAGGGATGAACACTGAAGCTTTCTTT. The chain recombines TRBV15 with TRBJ1-1; no firm D call. V was clipped by 5 bases and J by 0 bases, with 16 bases between them. CDR1 is LNHNV and CDR2 is YYDKDF in the germline V gene (reference sequence). This CDR3 region has 16 residues. The complete variable domain, with remaining parts taken from reference TRBV15 and TRBJ1-1, reads DAMVIQNPRYQVTQFGKPVTLSCSQTLNHNVMYWYQQKSSQAPKLLFHYYDKDFNNEADTPDNFQSRRPNTSFCFLDIRSPGLGDTAMYLCATSGPPGGMNTEAFFGQGTRLTVV.

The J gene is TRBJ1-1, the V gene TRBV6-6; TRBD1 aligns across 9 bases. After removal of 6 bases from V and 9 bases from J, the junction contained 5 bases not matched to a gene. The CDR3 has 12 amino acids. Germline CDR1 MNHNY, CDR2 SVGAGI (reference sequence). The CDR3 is CASSIQGAQAFF. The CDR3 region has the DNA TGTGCCAGCAGCATACAGGGGGCACAAGCTTTCTTT.

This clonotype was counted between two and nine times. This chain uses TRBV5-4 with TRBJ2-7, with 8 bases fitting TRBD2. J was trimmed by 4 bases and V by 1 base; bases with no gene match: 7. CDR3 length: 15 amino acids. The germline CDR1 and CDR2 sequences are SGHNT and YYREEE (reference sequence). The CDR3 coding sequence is TGTGCCAGCAGCTTGTGGGGACTAGGCCGTTACGAGCAGTACGTC. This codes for CASSLWGLGRYEQYV.

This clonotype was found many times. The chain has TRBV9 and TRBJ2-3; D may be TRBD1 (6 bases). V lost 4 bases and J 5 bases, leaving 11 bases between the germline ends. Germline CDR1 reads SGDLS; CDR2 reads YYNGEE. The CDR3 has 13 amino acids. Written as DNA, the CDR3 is TGTGCCAGCAGCTTCAGACAGGAAGATACGCAGTATTTT. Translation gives CASSFRQEDTQYF.

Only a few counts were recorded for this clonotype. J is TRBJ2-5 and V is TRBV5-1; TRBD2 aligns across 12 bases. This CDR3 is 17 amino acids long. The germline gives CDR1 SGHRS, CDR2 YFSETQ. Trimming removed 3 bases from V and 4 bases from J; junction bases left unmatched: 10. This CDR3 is CASSWEASGGARETQYF. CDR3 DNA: TGCGCCAGCAGCTGGGAAGCTAGCGGGGGGGCACGAGAGACCCAGTACTTC.

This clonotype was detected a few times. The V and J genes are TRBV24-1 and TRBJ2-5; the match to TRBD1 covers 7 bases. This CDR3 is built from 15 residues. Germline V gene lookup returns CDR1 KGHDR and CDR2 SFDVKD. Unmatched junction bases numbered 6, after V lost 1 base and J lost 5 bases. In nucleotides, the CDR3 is TGTGCCACCAGTGATTTAGGAAGGGGGCTGGAGACCCAGTACTTC. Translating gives CATSDLGRGLETQYF.

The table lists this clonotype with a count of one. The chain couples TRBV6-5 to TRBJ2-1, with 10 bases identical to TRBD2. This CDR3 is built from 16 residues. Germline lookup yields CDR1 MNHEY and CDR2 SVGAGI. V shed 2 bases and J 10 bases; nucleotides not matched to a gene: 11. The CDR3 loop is CASSYGGQRGGLEQFF. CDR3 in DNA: TGTGCCAGCAGTTACGGGGGCCAGCGGGGGGGCCTCGAGCAGTTCTTC.

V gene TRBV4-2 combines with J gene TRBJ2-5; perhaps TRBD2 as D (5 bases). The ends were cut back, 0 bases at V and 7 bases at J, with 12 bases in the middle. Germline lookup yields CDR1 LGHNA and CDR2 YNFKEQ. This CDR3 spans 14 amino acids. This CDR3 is CASSQDKAVGTQYF. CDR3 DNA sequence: TGTGCCAGCAGCCAAGATAAAGCGGTGGGGACCCAGTACTTC.

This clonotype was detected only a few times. Here the CDR3 DNA reads TGTGCCATCAACAAGGACAGGGCCAGCGAGCAGTACTTC. Its protein is CAINKDRASEQYF. V gene TRBV10-3 combines with J gene TRBJ2-7; TRBD1 matches at 8 bases. The CDR3 spans 13 residues. V shed 7 bases, J shed 6 bases, and the junction held 8 bases outside the gene matches. The germline gives CDR1 ENHRY, CDR2 SYGVKD.

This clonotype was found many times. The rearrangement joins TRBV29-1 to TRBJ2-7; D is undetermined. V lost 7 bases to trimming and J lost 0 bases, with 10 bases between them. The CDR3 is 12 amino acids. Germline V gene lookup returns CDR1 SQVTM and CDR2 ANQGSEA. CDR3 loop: CSGGYNSYEQYF. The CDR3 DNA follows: TGCAGCGGTGGTTACAACTCCTACGAGCAGTACTTC.

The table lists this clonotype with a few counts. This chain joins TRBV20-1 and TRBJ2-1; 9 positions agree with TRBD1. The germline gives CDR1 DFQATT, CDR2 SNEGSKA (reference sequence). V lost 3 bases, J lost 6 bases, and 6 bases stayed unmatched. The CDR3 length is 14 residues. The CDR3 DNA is TGCAGTGCTAGGGGGGACAGGGTCATCAATGAGCAGTTCTTC. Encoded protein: CSARGDRVINEQFF.

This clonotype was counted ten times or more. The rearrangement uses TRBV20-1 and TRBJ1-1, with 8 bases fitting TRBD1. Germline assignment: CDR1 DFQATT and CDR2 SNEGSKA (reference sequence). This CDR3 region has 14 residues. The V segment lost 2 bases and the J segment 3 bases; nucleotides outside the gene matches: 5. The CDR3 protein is CSARQGAEDTEAFF. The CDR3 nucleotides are TGCAGTGCTAGACAGGGGGCGGAGGACACTGAAGCTTTCTTT.

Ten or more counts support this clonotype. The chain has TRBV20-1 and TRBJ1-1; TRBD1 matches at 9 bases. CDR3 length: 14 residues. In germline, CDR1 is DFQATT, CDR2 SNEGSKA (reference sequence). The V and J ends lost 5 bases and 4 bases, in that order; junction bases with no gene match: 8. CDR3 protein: CSASGTGWSTEAFF. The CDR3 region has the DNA TGCAGTGCTTCCGGGACAGGGTGGAGCACTGAAGCTTTCTTT.